This T cell receptor beta chain is drawn from a study of T-cell reconstitution after alpha-beta-depleted transplantation in children. This clonotype came up a few times. TCRbeta library construction was performed incorporating unique molecular identifiers. In TCRdb, the PCR reads were re-called with MiXCR into one record per CDR3 protein. The table includes hundreds of thousands of distinct CDR3 sequences, around 19% detected once. The germline V gene encodes CDR1 MNHEY and CDR2 SVGAGI. This CDR3 spans 16 amino acids. The V gene end was trimmed by 4 bases and the J gene end by 4 bases; junction bases not matched to a gene: 3.

The chain links TRBV6-5 to TRBJ2-3; 15 bases line up with TRBD2. The TCR comes from a human donor who donated a stem cell graft to a child with acute lymphoblastic leukemia. The specimen was PBMCs from the stem cell graft donor, collected from the stem cell graft. CDR3 sequence (DNA): TGTGCCAGCAGTTTAGGACTAGCGGGAGGGGCAGATACGCAGTATTTT. It codes for CASSLGLAGGADTQYF.